The TCR beta chain under discussion was sequenced for a study of blood T cell repertoires in COVID-19. Using immunoSEQ multiplex PCR, the repertoire was profiled, and TCRdb retains in-frame clones only, with some absent. The sample has some 160,000 clones, roughly 91% seen once. The receptor was derived from a man aged 50 or older who had recovered from COVID-19. Sequencing used peripheral blood.

CDR3 nucleotides: TGTGCCTGGACCGGACAGAGTAATTCACCCCTCCACTTT. It codes for CAWTGQSNSPLHF. The chain joins TRBV30 to TRBJ1-6; D might be TRBD1 (6 bases). V lost 4 bases and J 6 bases, leaving 10 bases between the germline ends. The CDR3 length is 13 residues. CDR1 and CDR2 (germline): GTSNPN, SVGIG (reference sequence).